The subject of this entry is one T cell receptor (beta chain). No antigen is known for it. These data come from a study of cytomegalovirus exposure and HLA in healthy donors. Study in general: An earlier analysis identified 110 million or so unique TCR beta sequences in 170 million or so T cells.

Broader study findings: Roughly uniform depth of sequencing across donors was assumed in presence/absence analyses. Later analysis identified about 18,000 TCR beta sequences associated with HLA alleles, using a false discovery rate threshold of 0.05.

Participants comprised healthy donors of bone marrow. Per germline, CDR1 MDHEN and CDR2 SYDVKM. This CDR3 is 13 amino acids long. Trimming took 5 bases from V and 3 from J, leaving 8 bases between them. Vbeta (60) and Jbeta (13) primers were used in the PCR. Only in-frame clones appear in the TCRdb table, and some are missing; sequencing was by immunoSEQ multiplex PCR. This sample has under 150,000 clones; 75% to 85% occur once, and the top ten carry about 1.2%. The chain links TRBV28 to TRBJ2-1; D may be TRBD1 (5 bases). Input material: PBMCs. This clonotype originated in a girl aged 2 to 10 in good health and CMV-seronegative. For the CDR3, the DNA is TGTGCCAGCAGTATGGGGCACTACAATGAGCAGTTCTTC. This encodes CASSMGHYNEQFF.